This TCR beta chain was identified during a study of blood T cell repertoires in COVID-19. In the study overall: In each case, the material was cDNA or gDNA derived from T cells, B-cell-depleted T cells, or PBMCs.

Germline loops: CDR1 MNHEY, CDR2 SVGAGI. This CDR3 spans 13 amino acids. V lost 5 bases and J lost 5, with 10 bases in between. Measured with immunoSEQ multiplex PCR; TCRdb has only the in-frame clones, and not every one. Found here are around 160,000 clones, around nine tenths of them singletons; the top ten hold over 2%. Sequences were obtained from peripheral blood. This TCR was recovered from a human donor in a cohort sampled during active COVID-19. The J gene is TRBJ1-5, the V gene TRBV6-5; D is undetermined. This chain's CDR3 is CASSRTPYQPQHF. The CDR3 DNA reads as TGTGCCAGCAGTCGCACTCCCTATCAGCCCCAGCATTTT.